This T cell receptor (beta chain) was obtained from a study of T cell responses to AZD1222 COVID-19 vaccine. Using immunoSEQ multiplex PCR, the repertoire was profiled, and TCRdb retains in-frame clones only, with some absent. Of over 150,000 clones in the sample, over 80% are singletons; the top ten hold 0.95% to 1.3%. CDR1 is WNHNN and CDR2 is SYGVQD in the germline V gene (reference sequence). The CDR3 spans 13 residues. The trim removed 2 bases at V and 4 bases at J, leaving 0 bases unmatched. The chain couples TRBV10-1 to TRBJ1-2, with 8 bases fitting TRBD1. The sequence came from an adult who received the MenACWY meningococcal vaccine as a control. The specimen was peripheral blood, collected 28 days after the second dose of the MenACWY control vaccine. CDR3 coding DNA: TGCGCCAGCAGTGAGCAGGGGGCCTATGGCTACACCTTC. Its translation: CASSEQGAYGYTF.